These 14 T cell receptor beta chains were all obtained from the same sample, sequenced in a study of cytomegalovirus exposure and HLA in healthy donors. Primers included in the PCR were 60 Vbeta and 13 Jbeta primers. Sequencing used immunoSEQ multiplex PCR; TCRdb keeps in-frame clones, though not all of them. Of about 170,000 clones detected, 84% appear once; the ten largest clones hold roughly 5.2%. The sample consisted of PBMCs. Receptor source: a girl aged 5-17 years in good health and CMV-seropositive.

The CDR3 loop is CASSQEQGEKLFF. DNA for the CDR3: TGTGCCAGCAGCCAAGAACAGGGAGAAAAACTGTTTTTT. This sequence joins TRBV28 and TRBJ1-4, with TRBD1 as a possible D gene (6 bases). The germline V gene has CDR1 MDHEN and CDR2 SYDVKM. The CDR3 is made up of 13 amino acids. V lost 6 bases and J 8 bases, leaving 13 bases between the germline ends.

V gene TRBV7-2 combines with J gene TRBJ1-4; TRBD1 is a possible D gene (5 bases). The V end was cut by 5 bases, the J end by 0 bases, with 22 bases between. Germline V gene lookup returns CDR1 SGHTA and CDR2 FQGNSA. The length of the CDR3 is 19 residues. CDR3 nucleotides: TGTGCCAGCAGCCCGCGCCCCAGGGAGGCCTCTGCAACTAATGAAAAACTGTTTTTT. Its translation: CASSPRPREASATNEKLFF. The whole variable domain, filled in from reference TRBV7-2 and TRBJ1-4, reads GAGVSQSPSNKVTEKGKDVELRCDPISGHTALYWYRQSLGQGLEFLIYFQGNSAPDKSGLPSDRFSAERTGGSVSTLTIQRTQQEDSAVYLCASSPRPREASATNEKLFFGSGTQLSVL.

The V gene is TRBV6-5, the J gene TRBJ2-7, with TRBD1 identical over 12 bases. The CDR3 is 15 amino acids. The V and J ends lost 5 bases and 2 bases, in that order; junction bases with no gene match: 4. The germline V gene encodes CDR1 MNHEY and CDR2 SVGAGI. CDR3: CASSPGTGGAYEQYF. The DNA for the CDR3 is TGTGCCAGCAGTCCCGGGACAGGGGGCGCCTACGAGCAGTACTTC.

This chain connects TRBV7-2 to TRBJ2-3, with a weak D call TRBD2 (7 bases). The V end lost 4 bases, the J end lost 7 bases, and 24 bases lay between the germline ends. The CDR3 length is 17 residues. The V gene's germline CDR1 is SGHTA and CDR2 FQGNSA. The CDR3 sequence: CASSSRLGGGQENTQYF. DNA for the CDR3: TGTGCCAGCAGCTCCCGACTTGGCGGGGGCCAAGAGAATACGCAGTATTTT.

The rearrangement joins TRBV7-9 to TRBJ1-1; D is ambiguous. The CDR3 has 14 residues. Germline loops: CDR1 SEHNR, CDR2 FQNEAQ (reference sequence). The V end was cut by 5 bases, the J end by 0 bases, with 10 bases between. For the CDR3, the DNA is TGTGCCAGCAGCCCGCCGGCGGTGAACACTGAAGCTTTCTTT. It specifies CASSPPAVNTEAFF. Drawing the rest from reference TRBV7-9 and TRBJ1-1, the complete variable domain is DTGVSQNPRHKITKRGQNVTFRCDPISEHNRLYWYRQTLGQGPEFLTYFQNEAQLEKSRLLSDRFSAERPKGSFSTLEIQRTEQGDSAMYLCASSPPAVNTEAFFGQGTRLTVV.

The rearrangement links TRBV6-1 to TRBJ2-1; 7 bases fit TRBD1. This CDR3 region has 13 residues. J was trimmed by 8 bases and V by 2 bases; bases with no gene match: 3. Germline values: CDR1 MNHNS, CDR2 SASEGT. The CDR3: CASSETGVHEQFF. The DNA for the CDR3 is TGTGCCAGCAGTGAAACAGGGGTTCATGAGCAGTTCTTC.

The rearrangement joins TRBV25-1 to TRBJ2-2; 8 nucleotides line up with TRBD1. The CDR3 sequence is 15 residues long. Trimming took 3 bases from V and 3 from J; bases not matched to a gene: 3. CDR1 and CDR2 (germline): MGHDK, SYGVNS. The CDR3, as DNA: TGTGCCAGCAGTGAGTCGGACAGGGACACCGGGGAGCTGTTTTTT. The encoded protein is CASSESDRDTGELFF. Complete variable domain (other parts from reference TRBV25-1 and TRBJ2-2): EADIYQTPRYLVIGTGKKITLECSQTMGHDKMYWYQQDPGMELHLIHYSYGVNSTEKGDLSSESTVSRIRTEHFPLTLESARPSHTSQYLCASSESDRDTGELFFGEGSRLTVL.

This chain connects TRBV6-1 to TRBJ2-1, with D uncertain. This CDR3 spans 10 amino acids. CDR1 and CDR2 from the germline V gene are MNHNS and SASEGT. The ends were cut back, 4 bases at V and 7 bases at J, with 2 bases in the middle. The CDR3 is CASSANEQFF. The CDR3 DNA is TGTGCCAGCAGTGCTAATGAGCAGTTCTTC.

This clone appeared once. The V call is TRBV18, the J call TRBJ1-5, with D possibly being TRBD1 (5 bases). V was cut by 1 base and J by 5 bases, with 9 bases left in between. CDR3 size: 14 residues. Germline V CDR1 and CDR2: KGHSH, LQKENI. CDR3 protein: CASSPRQGDQPQHF. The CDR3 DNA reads TGTGCCAGCTCACCACGGCAGGGTGATCAGCCCCAGCATTTT.

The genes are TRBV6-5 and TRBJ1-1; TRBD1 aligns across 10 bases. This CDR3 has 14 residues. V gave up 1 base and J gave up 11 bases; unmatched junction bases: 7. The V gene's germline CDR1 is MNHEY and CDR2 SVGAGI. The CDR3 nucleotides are TGTGCCAGCAGTTACTTGACAGGGGGCTATGGGGCTTTCTTT. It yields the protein CASSYLTGGYGAFF.

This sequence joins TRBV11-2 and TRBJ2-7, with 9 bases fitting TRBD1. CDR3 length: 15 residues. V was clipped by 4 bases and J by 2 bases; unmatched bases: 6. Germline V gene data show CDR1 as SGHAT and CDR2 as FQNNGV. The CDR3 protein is CASSSGTGLPYEQYF. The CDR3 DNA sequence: TGTGCCAGCAGCTCCGGGACAGGGTTGCCCTACGAGCAGTACTTC.

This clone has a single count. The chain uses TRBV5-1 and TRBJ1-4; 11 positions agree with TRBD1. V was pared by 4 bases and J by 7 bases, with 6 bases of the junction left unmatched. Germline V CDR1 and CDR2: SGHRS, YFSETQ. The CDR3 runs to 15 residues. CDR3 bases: TGCGCCAGCAGCGTATCCGGGACAGGGGGTGAAAAACTGTTTTTT. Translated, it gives CASSVSGTGGEKLFF.

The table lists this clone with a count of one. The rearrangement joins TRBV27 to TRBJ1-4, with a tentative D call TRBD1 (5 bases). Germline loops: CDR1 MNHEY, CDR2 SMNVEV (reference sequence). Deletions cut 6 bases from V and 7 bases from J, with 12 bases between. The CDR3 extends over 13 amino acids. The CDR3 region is CASRKGVGEKLFF. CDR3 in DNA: TGTGCCAGCAGAAAAGGGGTGGGTGAAAAACTGTTTTTT.

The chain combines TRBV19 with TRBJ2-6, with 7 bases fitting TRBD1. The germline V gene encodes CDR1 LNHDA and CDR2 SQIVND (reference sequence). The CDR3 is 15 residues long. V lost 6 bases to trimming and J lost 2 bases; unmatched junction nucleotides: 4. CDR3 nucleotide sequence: TGTGCCAGTAGCCCGCAGGGGGCTGGGGCCAACGTCCTGACTTTC. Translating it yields CASSPQGAGANVLTF.